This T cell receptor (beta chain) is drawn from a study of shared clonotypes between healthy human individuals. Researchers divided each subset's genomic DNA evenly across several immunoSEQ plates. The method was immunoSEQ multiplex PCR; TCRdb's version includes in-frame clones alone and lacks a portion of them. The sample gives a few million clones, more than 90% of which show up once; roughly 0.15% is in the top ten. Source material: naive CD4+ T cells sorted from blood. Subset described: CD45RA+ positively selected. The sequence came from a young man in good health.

CDR3 in amino acids: CASRLGQGVGETQYF. CDR3 nucleotide sequence: TGTGCCAGCAGACTGGGACAGGGGGTCGGAGAGACCCAGTACTTC. The chain combines TRBV6-1 with TRBJ2-5; 11 bases agree with TRBD1. J was trimmed by 4 bases and V by 6 bases; bases with no gene match: 7. The CDR3 loop spans 15 amino acids. Germline values: CDR1 MNHNS, CDR2 SASEGT.